These 16 T cell receptor beta chains were all obtained from the same sample, sequenced in a study of T cell clusters in autoimmune cytopenias. Multiplex touch-down PCR amplified TRB using TRB-A and TRB-B pools in one tube. Reanalyzing the multiplex PCR reads, TCRdb keeps one entry per CDR3 protein, without DNA. The sample holds approximately 12,000 distinct CDR3 sequences. Each sample's input was 250 ng genomic DNA, 38,000 or so genome equivalents. The sequencing input was peripheral blood. The receptors here all came from a human donor with an autoimmune cytopenia or autoimmune hepatitis (not recorded which).

The chain uses TRBV5-6 and TRBJ2-2. CDR3 length: 18 amino acids. From germline, CDR1 is SGHDT and CDR2 YYEEEE. The CDR3 is CASSPISGSKAEHRGAVF. Full variable domain (outside the CDR3, taken from reference TRBV5-6 and TRBJ2-2): DAGVTQSPTHLIKTRGQQVTLRCSPKSGHDTVSWYQQALGQGPQFIFQYYEEEERQRGNFPDRFSGHQFPNYSSELNVNALLLGDSALYLCASSPISGSKAEHRGAVFGEGSRLTVL.

The chain carries TRBV6-5 and TRBJ1-5. Germline CDR1 and CDR2: MNHEY and SVGAGI. The CDR3 extends over 14 amino acids. This CDR3 reads CASSYGGREQPQHF.

The rearrangement joins TRBV30 to TRBJ2-5; TCRdb's assignment of TRBD2 cannot be checked, as there is no DNA. Germline CDR1 and CDR2: GTSNPN and SVGIG (reference sequence). CDR3 length equals 18 residues. CDR3 amino acids: CAWAWSGRVLAGAETQYF.

The V gene is TRBV6-5, the J gene TRBJ1-4; TCRdb's D call of TRBD1 is untestable without DNA. The CDR3 contains 14 residues. Germline CDR1 is MNHEY and CDR2 is SVGAGI. CDR3 protein: CASSEGQLNEKLFF.

Its frequency marks this clonotype as medium-sized. The chain carries TRBV29-1 and TRBJ1-4; without DNA, the TCRdb call of TRBD1 cannot be checked. The CDR3 has 12 amino acids. The germline V gene encodes CDR1 SQVTM and CDR2 ANQGSEA. The CDR3 loop is CSARGTNEKLFF. Full variable domain (remainder filled in from reference TRBV29-1 and TRBJ1-4): SAVISQKPSRDICQRGTSLTIQCQVDSQVTMMFWYRQQPGQSLTLIATANQGSEATYESGFVIDKFPISRPNLTFSTLTVSNMSPEDSSIYLCSARGTNEKLFFGSGTQLSVL.

The rearrangement joins TRBV30 to TRBJ2-3; TCRdb returns TRBD2, unconfirmable since there is no DNA. CDR3 length: 15 amino acids. Germline CDR1 is GTSNPN and CDR2 is SVGIG (reference sequence). CDR3 region: CAWSVLAGGTDTQYF.

This clonotype is classed as medium-sized by frequency. The chain joins TRBV19 to TRBJ2-1; TCRdb proposes TRBD1, but this gene call is untestable without DNA. The germline gives CDR1 LNHDA, CDR2 SQIVND (reference sequence). CDR3 length: 13 residues. This CDR3 reads CASRQDREGEQFF. The whole variable domain, filled in from reference TRBV19 and TRBJ2-1, reads DGGITQSPKYLFRKEGQNVTLSCEQNLNHDAMYWYRQDPGQGLRLIYYSQIVNDFQKGDIAEGYSVSREKKESFPLTVTSAQKNPTAFYLCASRQDREGEQFFGPGTRLTVL.

The chain combines TRBV5-5 with TRBJ2-3; TCRdb reports TRBD1, a call that lacks DNA to check it against. CDR1 and CDR2 from the germline V gene are SGHKS and YYEKEE (reference sequence). This CDR3 has 15 residues. The CDR3 protein is CASSEYMPPPDTQYF.

The chain carries TRBV18 and TRBJ1-5; the D call from TCRdb, TRBD1, cannot be confirmed without DNA. Germline CDR1 and CDR2: KGHSH and LQKENI. This CDR3 region has 14 residues. The CDR3 is CASSTGTGGQPQHF.

Frequency places this clonotype as medium-sized. The chain's CDR3 is CSLAEGATRSTQYF. The V gene is TRBV29-1, the J gene TRBJ2-3; TCRdb's D call of TRBD1 is untestable without DNA. The CDR3 sequence is 14 residues long. Looked up from germline, CDR1 is SQVTM and CDR2 is ANQGSEA.

The genes are TRBV30 and TRBJ2-6; as DNA is missing, the TRBD1 call by TCRdb cannot be tested. The CDR3 is 16 residues long. Germline V CDR1 and CDR2: GTSNPN, SVGIG (reference sequence). The CDR3 spells CATLGGPEAGANVLTF.

The chain combines TRBV19 with TRBJ1-1. The CDR3 consists of 12 residues. CDR1 is LNHDA, CDR2 SQIVND, per germline (reference sequence). CDR3 sequence: CASSITPTEAFF.

The chain employs TRBV15 and TRBJ2-3; as DNA is missing, the TRBD1 call by TCRdb cannot be tested. This CDR3 has 15 amino acids. The germline gives CDR1 LNHNV, CDR2 YYDKDF (reference sequence). CDR3 in amino acids: CATSRGAGNRDTQYF. The full variable domain, in which reference TRBV15 and TRBJ2-3 provide the parts outside the CDR3, is DAMVIQNPRYQVTQFGKPVTLSCSQTLNHNVMYWYQQKSSQAPKLLFHYYDKDFNNEADTPDNFQSRRPNTSFCFLDIRSPGLGDTAMYLCATSRGAGNRDTQYFGPGTRLTVL.

V gene TRBV27 combines with J gene TRBJ2-3; TCRdb selects TRBD2, and the lack of DNA leaves this call unchecked. This CDR3 has 18 amino acids. The germline V gene has CDR1 MNHEY and CDR2 SMNVEV (reference sequence). CDR3 sequence: CASSFYRGTSGGTDTQYF.

Judged by frequency, this clonotype is medium-sized (0.01 to 0.1%). J is TRBJ2-1 and V is TRBV29-1; TCRdb designates TRBD1, a call that cannot be tested without DNA. The germline CDR1 and CDR2 sequences are SQVTM and ANQGSEA. The CDR3 totals 12 residues. CDR3: CSVARGADEQFF.

This clonotype is labeled medium-sized based on frequency. This sequence joins TRBV29-1 and TRBJ2-5; TCRdb's assignment of TRBD1 cannot be checked, as there is no DNA. The germline V gene encodes CDR1 SQVTM and CDR2 ANQGSEA. This CDR3 region has 13 residues. This CDR3 is CSVTQTGVATQYF.